This TCR beta chain derives from a study of cytomegalovirus exposure and HLA in healthy donors. With respect to this clone: Its antigen is currently unknown.

This PCR relied on a set of 60 Vbeta primers and 13 Jbeta primers. Sequenced by immunoSEQ multiplex PCR; TCRdb stores in-frame clones only, minus some. Of around 150,000 clones listed, 80% are singletons. Study-level findings and limits: A later analysis found common viral pathogens apparently linked to several of the most significant clusters. V- and J-gene trimming of TCR beta was linked (in a later analysis) to a missense DCLRE1C variant.

Looked up from germline, CDR1 is MNHEY and CDR2 is SMNVEV (reference sequence). The CDR3 loop spans 15 amino acids. Losses at the gene ends were 3 bases for V and 6 bases for J; bases not matched to a gene: 8. The sample was PBMCs. J is TRBJ2-7 and V is TRBV27; the match to TRBD2 covers 10 bases. The receptor's source is a man between 35 and 55 years old in good health and CMV-seropositive. CDR3 region: CASSLRASGRLEQYF. For the CDR3, the DNA is TGTGCCAGCAGTTTGAGGGCTAGCGGGAGACTCGAGCAGTACTTC.